These 2 T cell receptor beta chains were all obtained from the same sample, sequenced in a study of a mutant IDH1 vaccine in newly diagnosed glioma. Stated time point: week 35, safety follow-up. Each vaccine dose was 300 ug of mutant IDH1 20-mer peptide, with topical imiquimod. For these TCRs, the target antigens are not known. TCRdb's table, derived via immunoSEQ multiplex PCR, lists solely in-frame clones and lacks some. The sample holds about 65,000 clones, 80% to 90% seen once. The specimen was PBMCs, collected from a glioma patient whose treatment included an IDH1 peptide vaccine. Source of these receptors: a middle-aged man with glioma.

V and J are TRBV28 and TRBJ2-7; possible D gene TRBD2, 5 bases. Germline V gene data show CDR1 as MDHEN and CDR2 as SYDVKM. The CDR3 is made up of 15 amino acids. The V and J ends lost 7 bases and 2 bases respectively, with 18 bases between them. The DNA of the CDR3 is TGTGCCAGCATCCGAGTAGGCAGCGGTGCCTACGAGCAGTACTTC. Encoded protein: CASIRVGSGAYEQYF.

The rearrangement uses TRBV5-6 and TRBJ2-3; 7 bases agree with TRBD1. Germline V CDR1 and CDR2: SGHDT, YYEEEE. J gave up 0 bases and V 1 base, and 5 bases lay outside the gene matches. The CDR3 spans 16 residues. CDR3 region: CASSLRPGGSTDTQYF. The CDR3 DNA reads TGTGCCAGCAGCTTGAGGCCAGGGGGTAGCACAGATACGCAGTATTTT.